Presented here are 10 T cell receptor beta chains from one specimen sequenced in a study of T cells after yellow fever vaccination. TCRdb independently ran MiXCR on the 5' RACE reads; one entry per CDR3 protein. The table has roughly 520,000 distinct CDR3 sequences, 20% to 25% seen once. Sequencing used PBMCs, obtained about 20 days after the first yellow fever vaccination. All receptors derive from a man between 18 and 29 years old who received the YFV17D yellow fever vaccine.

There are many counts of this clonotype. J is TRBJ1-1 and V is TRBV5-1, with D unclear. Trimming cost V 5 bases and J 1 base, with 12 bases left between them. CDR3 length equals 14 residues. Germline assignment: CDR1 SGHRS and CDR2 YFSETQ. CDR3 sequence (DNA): TGCGCCAGCAGGCTTGGTGGGGAGAACACTGAAGCTTTCTTT. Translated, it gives CASRLGGENTEAFF.

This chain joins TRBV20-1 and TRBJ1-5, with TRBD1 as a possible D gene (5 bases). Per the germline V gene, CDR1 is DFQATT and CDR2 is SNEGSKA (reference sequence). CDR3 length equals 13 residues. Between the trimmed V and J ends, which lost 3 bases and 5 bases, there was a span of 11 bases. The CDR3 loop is CSASSGGDQPQHF. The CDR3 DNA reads TGCAGTGCTAGTTCTGGGGGGGATCAGCCCCAGCATTTT.

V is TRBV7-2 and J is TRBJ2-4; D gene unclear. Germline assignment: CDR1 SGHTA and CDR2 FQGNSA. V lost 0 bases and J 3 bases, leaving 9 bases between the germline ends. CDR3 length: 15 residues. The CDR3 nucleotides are TGTGCCAGCAGCTTAGCGCAGTTTTACAAAAACATTCAGTACTTC. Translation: CASSLAQFYKNIQYF. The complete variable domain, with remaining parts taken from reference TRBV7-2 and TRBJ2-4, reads GAGVSQSPSNKVTEKGKDVELRCDPISGHTALYWYRQSLGQGLEFLIYFQGNSAPDKSGLPSDRFSAERTGGSVSTLTIQRTQQEDSAVYLCASSLAQFYKNIQYFGAGTRLSVL.

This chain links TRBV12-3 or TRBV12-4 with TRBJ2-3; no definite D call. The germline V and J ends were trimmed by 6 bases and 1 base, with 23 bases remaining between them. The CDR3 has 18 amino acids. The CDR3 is CASSRTAEGLWRTDTQYF. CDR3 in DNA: TGTGCCAGCAGCCGGACGGCCGAAGGGCTCTGGCGCACAGATACGCAGTATTTT.

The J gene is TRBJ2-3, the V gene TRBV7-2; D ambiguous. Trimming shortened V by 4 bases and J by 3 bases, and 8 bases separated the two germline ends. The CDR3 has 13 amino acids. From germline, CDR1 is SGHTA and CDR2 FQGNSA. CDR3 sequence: CASSSPLTDTQYF. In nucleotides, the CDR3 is TGTGCCAGCAGCTCGCCCTTAACAGATACGCAGTATTTT.

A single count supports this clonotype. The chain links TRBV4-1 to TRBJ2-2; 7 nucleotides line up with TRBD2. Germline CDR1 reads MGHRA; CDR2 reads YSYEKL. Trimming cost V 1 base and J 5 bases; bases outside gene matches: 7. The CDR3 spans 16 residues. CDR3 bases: TGCGCCAGCAGCCAAGTATCGACAGCGGGAACCGGGGAGCTGTTTTTT. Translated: CASSQVSTAGTGELFF.

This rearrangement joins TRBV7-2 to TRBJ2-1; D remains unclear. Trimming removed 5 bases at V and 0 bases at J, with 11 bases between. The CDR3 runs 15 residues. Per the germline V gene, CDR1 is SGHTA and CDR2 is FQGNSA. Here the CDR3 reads CASSPRTTSYNEQFF. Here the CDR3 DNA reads TGTGCCAGCAGCCCAAGGACCACCTCCTACAATGAGCAGTTCTTC.

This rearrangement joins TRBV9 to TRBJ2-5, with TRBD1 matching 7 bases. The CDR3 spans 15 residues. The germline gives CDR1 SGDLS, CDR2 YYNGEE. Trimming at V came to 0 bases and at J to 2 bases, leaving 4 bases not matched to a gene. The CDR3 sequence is CASSVATGAQETQYF. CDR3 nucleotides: TGTGCCAGCAGCGTAGCTACAGGGGCGCAAGAGACCCAGTACTTC.

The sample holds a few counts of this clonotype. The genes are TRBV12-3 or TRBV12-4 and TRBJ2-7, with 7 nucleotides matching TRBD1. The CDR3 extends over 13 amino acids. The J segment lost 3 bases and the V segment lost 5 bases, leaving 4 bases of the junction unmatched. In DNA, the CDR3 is TGTGCCAGCAGTGCCAGGGGGTACTACGAGCAGTACTTC. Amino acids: CASSARGYYEQYF.

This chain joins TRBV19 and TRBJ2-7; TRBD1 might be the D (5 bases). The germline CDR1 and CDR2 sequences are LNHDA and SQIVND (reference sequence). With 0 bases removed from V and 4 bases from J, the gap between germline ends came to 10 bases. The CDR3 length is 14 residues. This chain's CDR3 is CASSIDDSKYEQYF. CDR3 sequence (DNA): TGTGCCAGTAGTATAGACGACAGTAAGTACGAGCAGTACTTC.